Following are 24 T cell receptor beta chains from one sample sequenced in a study of shared clonotypes between healthy human individuals. Naive CD8 populations comprised CD45RO-negative cells positively selected for CCR7, excluding terminally differentiated effector memory CD45RA+ cells. Some clones are missing from TCRdb's copy, which holds only in-frame ones; the method was immunoSEQ multiplex PCR. The sample yields about 2 million clones, around 96% seen once. The sample consisted of naive CD8+ T cells sorted from blood. The origin of the receptors is a man aged 18-30 years in good health.

This chain links TRBV6-1 with TRBJ2-7; maybe TRBD1 (6 bases). Germline-derived CDR1 and CDR2 are MNHNS and SASEGT. V was trimmed by 4 bases and J by 2 bases, leaving 18 bases between them. The CDR3 is 16 residues long. CDR3 amino acids: CASSGPFQGSAYEQYF. DNA of the CDR3: TGTGCCAGCAGTGGCCCCTTTCAGGGGTCGGCCTACGAGCAGTACTTC.

The CDR3 bases are TGTGCCAGTAGTATACTGGTGGACAGGGGGTCTAAAGATACGCAGTATTTT. Translating it yields CASSILVDRGSKDTQYF. The chain links TRBV19 to TRBJ2-3; 10 bases are a match to TRBD1. The CDR3 is made up of 17 amino acids. CDR1 is LNHDA and CDR2 is SQIVND in the germline V gene (reference sequence). Germline trimming cut 2 bases from V and 5 bases from J; bases unmatched to any gene: 10.

Comments on this clone: This CDR3 is also generated by other DNA sequences in the sample. CDR3 DNA: TGTGCCAGCAGCTTAGGACTAGCGTCCTACGAGCAGTACTTC. It translates to CASSLGLASYEQYF. The chain recombines TRBV13 with TRBJ2-7; 7 bases agree with TRBD2. Germline values: CDR1 PRHDT, CDR2 FYEKMQ (reference sequence). The J segment lost 1 base and the V segment lost 0 bases, leaving 0 bases of the junction unmatched. This CDR3 region has 14 residues.

This chain uses TRBV25-1 with TRBJ2-7, with 8 bases aligning to TRBD2. Germline values: CDR1 MGHDK, CDR2 SYGVNS. V shed 0 bases and J 1 base; nucleotides not matched to a gene: 2. The CDR3 has 15 amino acids. CDR3: CASSEYTSGSYEQYF. The DNA for the CDR3 is TGTGCCAGCAGTGAATACACTAGCGGTTCCTACGAGCAGTACTTC.

This chain joins TRBV27 and TRBJ2-5, with 13 bases fitting TRBD2. Trimming at V came to 5 bases and at J to 2 bases, leaving 8 bases not matched to a gene. The CDR3 is made up of 17 amino acids. CDR1 is MNHEY and CDR2 is SMNVEV in the germline V gene (reference sequence). CDR3 sequence reads: CASSPLTSGGRQETQYF. DNA of the CDR3: TGTGCCAGCAGTCCCCTGACTAGCGGGGGGCGACAAGAGACCCAGTACTTC.

The chain employs TRBV18 and TRBJ2-3, with a tentative D call TRBD1 (6 bases). The CDR3 runs to 15 residues. The germline CDR1 and CDR2 sequences are KGHSH and LQKENI. Trimming left V 3 bases short and J 1 base short, with 11 bases between. The CDR3 sequence is CASSPDRFGTDTQYF. The DNA of the CDR3 is TGTGCCAGCTCACCGGACAGATTCGGCACAGATACGCAGTATTTT.

The rearrangement links TRBV30 to TRBJ1-6, with D possibly being TRBD1 (6 bases). V was cut by 4 bases and J by 3 bases, with 16 bases left in between. The CDR3 is 16 residues long. Looked up from germline, CDR1 is GTSNPN and CDR2 is SVGIG (reference sequence). CDR3 sequence reads: CAWTLDRRIYNSPLHF. The CDR3 bases are TGTGCCTGGACCCTGGACAGACGAATCTATAATTCACCCCTCCACTTT.

The CDR3 bases are TGTGCTTCATCTGCAGGGGGTGCCGGGGAGCTGTTTTTT. It translates to CASSAGGAGELFF. This chain joins TRBV30 and TRBJ2-2; 7 bases map to TRBD1. Germline V lookup: CDR1 GTSNPN, CDR2 SVGIG (reference sequence). The length of the CDR3 is 13 residues.

CDR3 nucleotide sequence: TGTGCCATCGCACAGGGCCACGAGCAGTACTTC. Translated: CAIAQGHEQYF. The chain recombines TRBV10-3 with TRBJ2-7; D might be TRBD1 (6 bases). The CDR3 is made up of 11 amino acids. V shed 8 bases and J shed 5 bases, with 10 bases lying between them. Germline V gives CDR1 ENHRY, CDR2 SYGVKD.

A remark on this clone: This same CDR3 is encoded by further DNA sequences in the sample. The gene calls are TRBV7-9 and TRBJ2-2; D gene unclear. The V gene lost 1 base and the J gene lost 6 bases, with 3 bases spanning the gap. Germline V gives CDR1 SEHNR, CDR2 FQNEAQ (reference sequence). There are 12 residues in the CDR3. The CDR3 spells CASSLGAGELFF. As DNA, the CDR3 is TGTGCCAGCAGCTTAGGCGCCGGGGAGCTGTTTTTT.

This clone was seen just once. This chain uses TRBV7-9 with TRBJ1-3; D unresolved. Trimming removed 8 bases at V and 4 bases at J, with 15 bases between. The CDR3 has 14 amino acids. Germline V gene lookup returns CDR1 SEHNR and CDR2 FQNEAQ (reference sequence). CDR3 region: CASPASGTGNTIYF. CDR3 in DNA: TGTGCCAGCCCCGCGTCTGGCACGGGAAACACCATATATTTT.

The chain joins TRBV7-2 to TRBJ2-1, with 7 bases that match TRBD2. CDR1 and CDR2 (germline): SGHTA, FQGNSA. This CDR3 region has 16 residues. Trimming removed 5 bases from V and 4 bases from J; junction bases left unmatched: 11. The CDR3 nucleotides are TGTGCCAGCAGCACCCTTAGCGGGTCTAGATACAATGAGCAGTTCTTC. This gives the protein CASSTLSGSRYNEQFF.

To note about this clone: Other DNA sequences in the same sample also yield this CDR3. This chain uses TRBV4-3 with TRBJ2-7; 14 positions match TRBD2. CDR3 length: 16 residues. The germline CDR1 and CDR2 sequences are LGHNA and YSLEER. Trimming took 3 bases from V and 0 from J; bases not matched to a gene: 1. The chain's CDR3 is CASSQGTSGSSYEQYF. In nucleotides, the CDR3 is TGCGCCAGCAGCCAGGGGACTAGCGGGAGCTCCTACGAGCAGTACTTC.

This sequence joins TRBV5-1 and TRBJ1-2; the D is unclear. Trimming stripped 0 bases from V and 3 bases from J, with 15 bases between. Per germline, CDR1 SGHRS and CDR2 YFSETQ. The CDR3 extends over 16 amino acids. The CDR3, as DNA: TGCGCCAGCAGCTTGGAGTCAGTCCTCAATCACTATGGCTACACCTTC. This codes for CASSLESVLNHYGYTF.

Remarks on this clone: The same CDR3 can be traced to other DNA sequences in this sample. The chain recombines TRBV11-3 with TRBJ2-7; 9 bases line up with TRBD1. The CDR3 consists of 13 residues. V lost 6 bases, J lost 3 bases, and 3 bases stayed unmatched. CDR1 is SGHNT and CDR2 is YENEEA in the germline V gene. The CDR3 DNA sequence: TGTGCCAGCAGTTCGGGACAGGGCTACGAGCAGTACTTC. It yields the protein CASSSGQGYEQYF. Complete variable domain (other parts from reference TRBV11-3 and TRBJ2-7): EAGVVQSPRYKIIEKKQPVAFWCNPISGHNTLYWYLQNLGQGPELLIRYENEEAVDDSQLPKDRFSAERLKGVDSTLKIQPAELGDSAVYLCASSSGQGYEQYFGPGTRLTVT.

This chain links TRBV2 with TRBJ2-1, with D perhaps given as TRBD1 or TRBD2 (5 bases each). Germline CDR1 SNHLY, CDR2 FYNNEI. V was pared by 8 bases and J by 6 bases, with 17 bases between. The CDR3 contains 14 residues. The CDR3 nucleotides are TGTGCCAGCGCTTGGGACCCTGGGGTCAATGAGCAGTTCTTC. Translated: CASAWDPGVNEQFF.

This clone was seen only once. The chain couples TRBV4-1 to TRBJ2-7; TRBD2 agrees at 7 bases. Germline V gene lookup returns CDR1 MGHRA and CDR2 YSYEKL. With V trimmed by 0 bases and J by 6 bases, 11 bases remained unmatched. This CDR3 is built from 16 residues. CDR3 loop: CASSQDRGEGVGEQYF. Here the CDR3 DNA reads TGCGCCAGCAGCCAAGATCGTGGGGAGGGAGTAGGCGAGCAGTACTTC.

The genes are TRBV7-9 and TRBJ2-3, with D maybe TRBD2 (6 bases). V was cut by 1 base and J by 2 bases, with 13 bases left in between. Germline V gene sequence: CDR1 SEHNR, CDR2 FQNEAQ (reference sequence). The CDR3 sequence is 16 residues long. CDR3 nucleotide sequence: TGTGCCAGCAGCTTAGGGATGGCGGGGCTCACAGATACGCAGTATTTT. Protein: CASSLGMAGLTDTQYF.

In DNA, the CDR3 is TGTGCCAGCAGTGAGGCGGACGGTCGTAATGAAAAACTGTTTTTT. It specifies CASSEADGRNEKLFF. The chain uses TRBV2 and TRBJ1-4, with D unresolved. The CDR3 is 15 amino acids. Germline V gene data show CDR1 as SNHLY and CDR2 as FYNNEI. The germline V and J ends were trimmed by 3 bases and 4 bases, with 12 bases remaining between them.

The chain combines TRBV7-2 with TRBJ1-1, with 11 nucleotides matching TRBD1. This CDR3 is built from 13 residues. Germline loops: CDR1 SGHTA, CDR2 FQGNSA. After removal of 8 bases from V and 5 bases from J, the junction contained 4 bases not matched to a gene. The CDR3 DNA reads TGTGCCAGCGGACAGGGGGCGGGGACTGAAGCTTTCTTT. This sequence encodes CASGQGAGTEAFF.

The chain uses TRBV11-2 and TRBJ2-5; D may be TRBD1 (6 bases). Germline lookup yields CDR1 SGHAT and CDR2 FQNNGV. Trimming cost V 5 bases and J 5 bases, with 18 bases left between them. This CDR3 is 15 amino acids long. CDR3 nucleotides: TGTGCCAGCAGCCTTTACCAGGGGTTCGGGGAGACCCAGTACTTC. It yields the protein CASSLYQGFGETQYF.

In this sample, this clone turned up once. Other DNA sequences of this sample code for an identical CDR3. The chain carries TRBV4-1 and TRBJ1-1; D unclear. V dropped 1 base and J dropped 3 bases, with 6 bases sitting between them. This CDR3 is built from 13 residues. Germline assignment: CDR1 MGHRA and CDR2 YSYEKL. CDR3 residues: CASSQVRDTEAFF. The CDR3 DNA reads as TGCGCCAGCAGCCAAGTACGGGACACTGAAGCTTTCTTT.

The chain links TRBV4-1 to TRBJ2-2, with D perhaps TRBD1 or TRBD2 (5 bases each). The germline gives CDR1 MGHRA, CDR2 YSYEKL. There are 16 residues in the CDR3. Trimming took off 1 base at V and 0 bases at J, with 9 bases between the two ends. CDR3 nucleotide sequence: TGCGCCAGCAGCCAAGGGGGGACCGCGAACACCGGGGAGCTGTTTTTT. This encodes CASSQGGTANTGELFF.

The chain couples TRBV6-5 to TRBJ2-1; 10 bases line up with TRBD1. The J segment lost 3 bases and the V segment lost 2 bases, leaving 4 bases of the junction unmatched. In germline, CDR1 is MNHEY, CDR2 SVGAGI. The CDR3 totals 16 residues. This CDR3 is CASSYKDRGFYNEQFF. The CDR3 coding sequence is TGTGCCAGCAGTTACAAGGACAGGGGGTTCTACAATGAGCAGTTCTTC.